Here is one T cell receptor (beta chain) with its context. Its antigen is as yet unknown. Per the germline V gene, CDR1 is SGHTA and CDR2 is FQGNSA. Trimming stripped 1 base from V and 7 bases from J, with 14 bases between. The CDR3 consists of 14 residues. During its preparation, the TCRbeta library received unique molecular identifiers. TCRdb processed the PCR reads anew with MiXCR; each CDR3 protein has one entry. Among approximately 230,000 distinct CDR3 sequences listed, roughly a quarter were seen once. This record comes from a study of T-cell reconstitution after alpha-beta-depleted transplantation in children. Study-wide results and caveats: In some patients, recipient T cells and intrathymic progenitors surviving conditioning explained high day-60 diversity. T cells produced anew were the main source of T-cell counts and diversity one year after transplant. In patients about two months after transplant, alpha-beta T cells reportedly arose from several hundred expanded graft clones.

Sequencing used PBMCs, mostly from graft donor cells, obtained 360 days after TCRalphabeta/CD19-depleted stem cell transplant. This chain joins TRBV7-2 and TRBJ2-7; D not resolved. This receptor was obtained from a female patient between 2 and 15 years old who had a stem cell transplant for congenital amegakaryocytic thrombocytopenia, so the T cells may come from the graft donor. In DNA, the CDR3 is TGTGCCAGCAGCTTAGATATGGGTCCGGGTGAGCAGTACTTC. Translating it yields CASSLDMGPGEQYF.